This TCR beta chain was identified during a study of cytomegalovirus exposure and HLA in healthy donors. Study summary: Among the 398 donors who were genotyped, about 84% fell in the genetic ancestry cluster that is associated with self-reported Caucasian donors.

In germline, CDR1 is MNHEY, CDR2 SVGAGI. The CDR3 has 14 residues. V was trimmed by 6 bases and J by 4 bases, leaving 15 bases between them. Both 60 Vbeta primers and 13 Jbeta primers went into the PCR. The table came from immunoSEQ multiplex PCR; TCRdb's copy has only in-frame clones and leaves some out. The sample holds 140,000 to 150,000 clones, roughly 82% seen once. Sequencing was done on a sample of PBMCs. The sequence derives from a man aged 30-40 years in good health and CMV-seronegative. The chain links TRBV6-5 to TRBJ1-2; D is ambiguous. CDR3 in DNA: TGTGCCAGCAGCCTAGTTGAGGGAGTCTATGGCTACACCTTC. Translating gives CASSLVEGVYGYTF.